Shown below are 6 T cell receptor beta chains from a single sample sequenced in a study of T cells expressing NK-cell markers (TCRdb year 2020). The library was made by 5' RACE. The data were produced on an Illumina HiSeq 2000. TCRdb reprocessed the reads and assigns one entry to each CDR3 protein sequence, leaving out DNA. The sample's clone listing holds about 410,000 distinct CDR3 sequences. The top ten clones comprise about 11% of the sample. The sequenced sample consisted of blood T cells: a sorted CD56 or NKG2C T cell subset, CD4+ or CD8+ T cells, or bulk PBMC T cells (not recorded which). These receptors were obtained from a woman between 45 and 65 years old in good health. Donor details come from another sample of the same person, matched by shared clones.

The chain employs TRBV19 and TRBJ1-2; TCRdb selects TRBD1, and the lack of DNA leaves this call unchecked. Germline V gene sequence: CDR1 LNHDA, CDR2 SQIVND (reference sequence). The CDR3 loop spans 14 amino acids. The chain's CDR3 is CASSLGQAFYGYTF. Using reference TRBV19 and TRBJ1-2 for the parts outside the CDR3, the full variable domain is DGGITQSPKYLFRKEGQNVTLSCEQNLNHDAMYWYRQDPGQGLRLIYYSQIVNDFQKGDIAEGYSVSREKKESFPLTVTSAQKNPTAFYLCASSLGQAFYGYTFGSGTRLTVV.

The chain recombines TRBV5-1 with TRBJ2-7; TCRdb's D gene call, TRBD2, goes unchecked for lack of DNA. The V gene's germline CDR1 is SGHRS and CDR2 YFSETQ. The CDR3 totals 15 residues. CDR3: CASSDSGSSPRAQYF.

This CDR3 is CASSLLGSNNQPQHF. The chain carries TRBV28 and TRBJ1-5. Germline CDR1 reads MDHEN; CDR2 reads SYDVKM. This CDR3 is built from 15 residues.

The chain carries TRBV24-1 and TRBJ2-3. This CDR3 has 14 residues. From germline, CDR1 is KGHDR and CDR2 SFDVKD. This CDR3 reads CATSIGSGRDTQYF.

V gene TRBV10-2 combines with J gene TRBJ1-1. The V gene's germline CDR1 is WSHSY and CDR2 SAAADI. This CDR3 has 13 amino acids. The CDR3 sequence is CASSERARTEAFF.

The rearrangement joins TRBV2 to TRBJ2-1. CDR3 size: 14 residues. Germline V lookup: CDR1 SNHLY, CDR2 FYNNEI. CDR3 sequence reads: CASSEWVSYNEQFF.